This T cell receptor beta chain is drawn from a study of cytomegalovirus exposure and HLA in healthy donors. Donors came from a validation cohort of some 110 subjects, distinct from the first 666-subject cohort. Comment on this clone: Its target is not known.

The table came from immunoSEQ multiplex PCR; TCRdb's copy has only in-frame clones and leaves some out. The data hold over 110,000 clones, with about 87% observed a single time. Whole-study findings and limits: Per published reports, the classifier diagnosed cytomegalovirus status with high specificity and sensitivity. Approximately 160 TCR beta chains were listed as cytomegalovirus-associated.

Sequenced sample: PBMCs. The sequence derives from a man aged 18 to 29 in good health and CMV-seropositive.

The CDR3 DNA sequence: TGTGCCATCAGGTCAGACCCCGGGACAGGGGGCTTAACTGAAGCTTTCTTT. This encodes CAIRSDPGTGGLTEAFF. The genes are TRBV10-3 and TRBJ1-1; 12 bases fit TRBD1. This CDR3 contains 17 residues. Germline V lookup: CDR1 ENHRY, CDR2 SYGVKD. J gave up 5 bases and V 6 bases, and 13 bases lay outside the gene matches.